Below, 6 T cell receptor beta chains from the same sample are listed, as sequenced in a study of shared clonotypes between healthy human individuals. This table comes from immunoSEQ multiplex PCR, and its TCRdb copy is limited to in-frame clones, with some not included. The sample contains millions of clones, 85% to 95% of which appear only once. Sample: naive CD4+ T cells sorted from blood. Stated subset: CD45RA+ positively selected. The source is a man younger than 30 in good health.

In regard to this clone: Within the sample, other DNA sequences also encode this same CDR3. The chain joins TRBV2 to TRBJ2-7; 7 bases are a match to TRBD2. V was clipped by 4 bases and J by 6 bases; unmatched bases: 0. CDR1 SNHLY and CDR2 FYNNEI come from the germline V gene. The CDR3 length is 11 residues. CDR3 sequence reads: CASSAGGEQYF. Written as DNA, the CDR3 is TGTGCCAGCAGTGCGGGGGGCGAGCAGTACTTC.

V usage is TRBV18 and J usage is TRBJ1-5, with D possibly matching TRBD1 (5 bases). The CDR3 covers 12 residues. Deletions cut 5 bases from V and 5 bases from J, with 7 bases between. Germline V gene sequence: CDR1 KGHSH, CDR2 LQKENI. CDR3 residues: CASSTGDQPQHF. The CDR3 DNA reads TGTGCCAGCTCAACGGGGGATCAGCCCCAGCATTTT.

The CDR3 DNA follows: TGTGCCAGCAGACTAGCGGGAGCTTACGAGCAGTACTTC. Translating gives CASRLAGAYEQYF. The chain joins TRBV6-1 to TRBJ2-7, with TRBD2 matching over 11 bases. The CDR3 length is 13 residues. The trim removed 6 bases at V and 4 bases at J, leaving 2 bases unmatched. Per germline, CDR1 MNHNS and CDR2 SASEGT.

The chain has TRBV2 and TRBJ1-6, with D unresolved. The germline V gene has CDR1 SNHLY and CDR2 FYNNEI. With 10 bases removed from V and 0 bases from J, the gap between germline ends came to 13 bases. The CDR3 runs to 15 residues. The CDR3 sequence is CATYKGSSYNSPLHF. The DNA of the CDR3 is TGTGCCACCTACAAAGGAAGCTCCTATAATTCACCCCTCCACTTT.

The gene calls are TRBV7-2 and TRBJ2-4; D is unresolved. Trimming left V 3 bases short and J 5 bases short, with 8 bases between. In germline, CDR1 is SGHTA, CDR2 FQGNSA. The CDR3 spans 13 residues. The CDR3 spells CASSFPLQNIQYF. The CDR3 DNA reads TGTGCCAGCAGCTTTCCCTTACAAAACATTCAGTACTTC.

The chain carries TRBV12-5 and TRBJ2-5; no clear D gene. V was cut by 5 bases and J by 0 bases, with 4 bases left in between. This CDR3 is built from 12 residues. Germline loops: CDR1 LGHNT, CDR2 FRNRAP. The CDR3 DNA reads as TGTGCTAGTGGTCCGTACCAAGAGACCCAGTACTTC. It codes for CASGPYQETQYF. Full variable domain (remainder filled in from reference TRBV12-5 and TRBJ2-5): DARVTQTPRHKVTEMGQEVTMRCQPILGHNTVFWYRQTMMQGLELLAYFRNRAPLDDSGMPKDRFSAEMPDATLATLKIQPSEPRDSAVYFCASGPYQETQYFGPGTRLLVL.